This is a list of T cell receptor beta chains from one sample in a study of T cell repertoires in cytomegalovirus infection. TCRdb fed the reads into MiXCR, producing one record per CDR3 protein. The data show about 51,000 distinct CDR3 sequences, over 15% seen once. No antigens are known for them. Sequences were derived from CD8+ T cells from cultured PBMCs, sampled from culture after CMV antigen stimulation. The receptors come from a human donor in good health (CMV status not recorded). Some clones in this sample may be carry-over from other donors' samples. CDR3s include the opening cysteine and the closing phenylalanine or tryptophan. D genes are given only for firm matches. Some rows have no size entry. The others give once, few or many, or a class for an expanded clone.

CDR3 DNA | CDR3 protein | V gene | clone size | J gene | D gene
TGTGCCAGCACCTTGGGGGGTAGCGGGGATCAAGAGACCCAGTACTTC | CASTLGGSGDQETQYF | TRBV7-8 | many | TRBJ2-5 | TRBD2
TGTGCCAGCAGACGGGGACAGTGGGACACTAAAGCTTTCTTT | CASRRGQWDTKAFF | TRBV28 | . | TRBJ1-1 | TRBD1
TGTGCCAGCAGCCCCCCGGGGGGCCTTTCCTACGAGCAGTACTTC | CASSPPGGLSYEQYF | TRBV7-2 | medium-sized | TRBJ2-7 | .
TGTGCCAGCATCGGGGGCGGGACCTCCTACGAGCAGTACTTC | CASIGGGTSYEQYF | TRBV11-2 | few | TRBJ2-7 | .
TGTGCCAGCAGCTCCCGACTAGCGGTTGGGGGGACGCAGTATTTT | CASSSRLAVGGTQYF | TRBV7-2 | few | TRBJ2-3 | TRBD2
TGTGCCAGCAGTTCCGGGGGAGGCTCCTACAATGAGCAGTTCTTC | CASSSGGGSYNEQFF | TRBV6-2/TRBV6-3 | medium-sized | TRBJ2-1 | .
TGTGCCAGCAGCTTAAACGGGGAAAACTATGGCTACACCTTC | CASSLNGENYGYTF | TRBV7-2 | few | TRBJ1-2 | .
TGTGCCAGCAGCCGCGGGGGGGCCCGCAATGAGCAGTTCTTC | CASSRGGARNEQFF | TRBV11-2 | . | TRBJ2-1 | TRBD2
TGTGCCAGCAGCTTAACAGGGGCGGGAACCTACGAGCAGTACTTC | CASSLTGAGTYEQYF | TRBV7-2 | . | TRBJ2-7 | .
TGTGCCAGCAGTTACTCGACAGGGTCGGCGTCTGAAGCTTTCTTT | CASSYSTGSASEAFF | TRBV6-5 | few | TRBJ1-1 | TRBD1
TGTGCCAGCAGTTCCGGACGGAGCTCCTACAATGAGCAGTTCTTC | CASSSGRSSYNEQFF | TRBV28 | . | TRBJ2-1 | .
TGTGCCAGCAGCTTGACCCACGTCGCTTCGAACACCGGGGAGCTGTTTTTT | CASSLTHVASNTGELFF | TRBV7-8 | . | TRBJ2-2 | .
TGTGCCAGCAGCGACCCACCCAGGACAGGGCCTTCCTTACAAGAGACCCAGTACTTC | CASSDPPRTGPSLQETQYF | TRBV7-9 | few | TRBJ2-5 | TRBD1
TGTGCCAGCAGCTTGGGCCATAGGGACACAGATACGCAGTATTTT | CASSLGHRDTDTQYF | TRBV7-9 | . | TRBJ2-3 | .
TGTGCCAGCAGTTTCGTTGCCTTGAGCTCCTACAATGAGCAGTTCTTC | CASSFVALSSYNEQFF | TRBV28 | . | TRBJ2-1 | .
TGTGCCAGCAGCCAGACTAGCGGGGGCCCGCGGGAGACCCAGTACTTC | CASSQTSGGPRETQYF | TRBV7-9 | few | TRBJ2-5 | TRBD2
TGCAGTGCTATTCAGGGTTGGAGAGATACGCAGTATTTT | CSAIQGWRDTQYF | TRBV20-1 | . | TRBJ2-3 | .
TGTGCCAGCGGGGGGGGGGCCTGGACCGGGGAGCTGTTTTTT | CASGGGAWTGELFF | TRBV6-2/TRBV6-3 | medium-sized | TRBJ2-2 | .
TGTGCCAGCAGCTTAAGGCGGGACAGGGTAGAAGGCTACACCTTC | CASSLRRDRVEGYTF | TRBV7-2 | . | TRBJ1-2 | TRBD1
TGTGCCAGCAGCCCCGCCCGGACCCAAGCGGGGGTTCCCTACGAGCAGTACTTC | CASSPARTQAGVPYEQYF | TRBV7-6 | . | TRBJ2-7 | TRBD2
TGTGCCAGCGGCACAACTAATGAAAAACTGTTTTTT | CASGTTNEKLFF | TRBV11-3 | few | TRBJ1-4 | .
TGTGCCAGCAGCTTAATTTCAGGGGCAGGGCAGCCCCAGCATTTT | CASSLISGAGQPQHF | TRBV7-8 | . | TRBJ1-5 | .
TGCAGCGTTCTCCCGGGACAATCTACAAGCGGGAGTGTTTACGAGCAGTACTTC | CSVLPGQSTSGSVYEQYF | TRBV29-1 | . | TRBJ2-7 | TRBD2
TGTGCCGCGGGACGCGATCTGAACACTGAAGCTTTCTTT | CAAGRDLNTEAFF | TRBV7-2 | few | TRBJ1-1 | .
TGTGCCAGCAGCCCGACTAGCGGATCCTCCTACAATGAGCAGTTCTTC | CASSPTSGSSYNEQFF | TRBV7-9 | . | TRBJ2-1 | TRBD2
TGTGCCAGTACCCACGGGACAGGAGGAATCTACGAGCAGTACTTC | CASTHGTGGIYEQYF | TRBV19 | few | TRBJ2-7 | TRBD1
TGTGCCAGCGAGGGTAGCTGGCGAACCCTTGGCACAGATACGCAGTATTTT | CASEGSWRTLGTDTQYF | TRBV6-2/TRBV6-3 | . | TRBJ2-3 | .
TGCGCCAGCAGCCAAGATCCGAGTCCCAACGAGCAGTACTTC | CASSQDPSPNEQYF | TRBV4-1 | medium-sized | TRBJ2-7 | .
TGTGCCAGCAGCTCGGGTCCTAGCGGGGGGTACAATGAGCAGTTCTTC | CASSSGPSGGYNEQFF | TRBV7-6 | . | TRBJ2-1 | TRBD2
TGTGCCAGCAGCCGAGAAGGGGGCAGCATTAATGAAAAACTGTTTTTT | CASSREGGSINEKLFF | TRBV7-9 | . | TRBJ1-4 | TRBD1
TGTGCCAGCAGCCTAGGGACAGACAATGAGCAGTTCTTC | CASSLGTDNEQFF | TRBV7-9 | . | TRBJ2-1 | TRBD1
TGTGCCACCGCGGGGACAGCGGGGTACGAGCAGTACTTC | CATAGTAGYEQYF | TRBV24-1 | . | TRBJ2-7 | .
TGCGCCAGCAGCCATAACTCAAGGACTGAAGCTTTCTTT | CASSHNSRTEAFF | TRBV4-1 | few | TRBJ1-1 | .
TGTGCCAGCGCGGGGATCTACAATGAGCAGTTCTTC | CASAGIYNEQFF | TRBV7-2 | few | TRBJ2-1 | .
TGTGCCAGCAGTTTACGGCGGGCAGATACGCAGTATTTT | CASSLRRADTQYF | TRBV28 | . | TRBJ2-3 | .
TGTGCCAGCAGTAAAGCGGGATTCGACGAGCAGTACTTC | CASSKAGFDEQYF | TRBV27 | . | TRBJ2-7 | TRBD2
TGTGCCAGCAGCTTAGGGGGGGGCGGGGCGGCCGGTCAGCCCCAGCATTTT | CASSLGGGGAAGQPQHF | TRBV7-9 | few | TRBJ1-5 | .
TGTGCCACCAGCAGCCGAATCGGGAACTATGGCTACACCTTC | CATSSRIGNYGYTF | TRBV15 | . | TRBJ1-2 | .
TGCGCCAGCAGCCGGGACAGGGTAGGACGGTACGAGCAGTACTTC | CASSRDRVGRYEQYF | TRBV4-3 | . | TRBJ2-7 | TRBD1
TGTGCCAGCAGCTTAGGCGCGCTCAGGTTGGGCACTGAAGCTTTCTTT | CASSLGALRLGTEAFF | TRBV7-8 | many | TRBJ1-1 | .
TGTGCCAGCAGCCGTCTTATTGAAGCTTTCTTT | CASSRLIEAFF | TRBV7-2 | . | TRBJ1-1 | .
TGTGCCAGCAGATTAGCTCCCAGGGTCTACGGCTACACCTTC | CASRLAPRVYGYTF | TRBV12-3/TRBV12-4 | few | TRBJ1-2 | .
TGTGCCAGCAGCCCTCGGGGGAACGATTACGAGCAGTACTTC | CASSPRGNDYEQYF | TRBV7-8 | . | TRBJ2-7 | .
TGTGCCAGCAGCTTATCCGGGGCGCGAAATGAAAAACTGTTTTTT | CASSLSGARNEKLFF | TRBV7-6 | . | TRBJ1-4 | .
TGTGCCAGCAGTTGGACTAGCGGATCGTTCGAGCAGTACTTC | CASSWTSGSFEQYF | TRBV6-2/TRBV6-3 | . | TRBJ2-7 | TRBD2
TGTGCCAGCAGTTGGGGACAGGGCTACGAGCAGTACTTC | CASSWGQGYEQYF | TRBV12-3/TRBV12-4 | few | TRBJ2-7 | TRBD1
TGTGCCAGCAGGGAGATGGGCAGTACCTACGAGCAGTACTTC | CASREMGSTYEQYF | TRBV5-6 | few | TRBJ2-7 | .
TGTGCCAGCAGTTCCCAACGCACAGATACGCAGTATTTT | CASSSQRTDTQYF | TRBV27 | . | TRBJ2-3 | .
TGTGCCAGTAAGGTTAGCGGGCCCAATGAGCAGTTCTTC | CASKVSGPNEQFF | TRBV19 | few | TRBJ2-1 | TRBD2
TGTGCCAGCAGCTTGGGGTACCAAGAGACCCAGTACTTC | CASSLGYQETQYF | TRBV5-6 | few | TRBJ2-5 | .
TGTGCCAGCAGGTACCTCACGGGTGCTGGAAACACCATATATTTT | CASRYLTGAGNTIYF | TRBV7-2 | few | TRBJ1-3 | .
TGTGCCAGCAGTGGGACGGGGACGGACAATGAGCAGTTCTTC | CASSGTGTDNEQFF | TRBV2 | few | TRBJ2-1 | .
TGTGCCAGCAGTTACTCCCGCGACGAGCAGTACTTC | CASSYSRDEQYF | TRBV6-2/TRBV6-3 | few | TRBJ2-7 | .
TGTGCCAGCAGCGAAGAACCGAGCGGCTCGGGAAATACGCAGTATTTT | CASSEEPSGSGNTQYF | TRBV7-6 | . | TRBJ2-3 | .
TGTGCCAGCAGGACTAGCGGGCTTTACAATGAGCAGTTCTTC | CASRTSGLYNEQFF | TRBV14 | . | TRBJ2-1 | TRBD2
TGTGCCAGCAGACCTACAAGGGCCGGGGGCACCGGGGAGCTGTTTTTT | CASRPTRAGGTGELFF | TRBV7-9 | many | TRBJ2-2 | .
TGTGCCAGCAGTTTACCGGGACTAACGGGGGAGCAGTACTTC | CASSLPGLTGEQYF | TRBV27 | . | TRBJ2-7 | TRBD2
TGTGCCAGCAGCTCCGTCAACAGGGGGGCCCTCCTTGGGACCCAGTACTTC | CASSSVNRGALLGTQYF | TRBV7-9 | few | TRBJ2-5 | TRBD1
TGTGCCAGCAGCCAAGCAATGACCGGGACAGGGATTCTCTCTGGGGCCAACGTCCTGACTTTC | CASSQAMTGTGILSGANVLTF | TRBV14 | once | TRBJ2-6 | TRBD1
TGTGCTAGCAGCCCACAACGAAGCCCCTACAATGAGCAGTTCTTC | CASSPQRSPYNEQFF | TRBV12-3/TRBV12-4 | few | TRBJ2-1 | .